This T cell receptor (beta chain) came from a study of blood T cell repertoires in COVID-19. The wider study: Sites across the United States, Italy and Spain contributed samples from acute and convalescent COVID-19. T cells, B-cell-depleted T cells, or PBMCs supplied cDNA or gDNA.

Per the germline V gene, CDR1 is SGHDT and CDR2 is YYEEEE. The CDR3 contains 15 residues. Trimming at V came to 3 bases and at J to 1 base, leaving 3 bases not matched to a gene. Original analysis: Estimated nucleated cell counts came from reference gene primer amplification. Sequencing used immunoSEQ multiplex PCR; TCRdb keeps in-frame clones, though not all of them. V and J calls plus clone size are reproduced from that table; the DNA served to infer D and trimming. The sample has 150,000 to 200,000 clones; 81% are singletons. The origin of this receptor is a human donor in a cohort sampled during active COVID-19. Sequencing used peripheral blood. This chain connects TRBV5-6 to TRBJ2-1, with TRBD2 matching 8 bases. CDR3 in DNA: TGTGCCAGCAGCTACGGGGGGGCTTCCTACAATGAGCAGTTCTTC. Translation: CASSYGGASYNEQFF.